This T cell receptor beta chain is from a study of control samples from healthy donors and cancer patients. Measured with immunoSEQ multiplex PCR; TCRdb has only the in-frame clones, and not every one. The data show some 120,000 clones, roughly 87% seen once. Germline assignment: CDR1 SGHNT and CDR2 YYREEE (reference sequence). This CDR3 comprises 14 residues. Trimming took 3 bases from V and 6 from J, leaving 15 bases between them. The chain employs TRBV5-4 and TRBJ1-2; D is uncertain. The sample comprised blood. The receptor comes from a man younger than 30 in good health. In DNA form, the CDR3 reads TGTGCCAGCAGCTCACGTGACGCATTAGATGGCTACACCTTC. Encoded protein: CASSSRDALDGYTF.